The 22 T cell receptor beta chains below all came from one sample that was sequenced in a study of blood T cell repertoires in COVID-19 (dated by TCRdb to about 2020). Receptor libraries were prepared by the immunoSEQ multiplex PCR assay. TCRdb retrieved this table from immuneACCESS and kept in-frame rearrangements only. Not all clones are present; in checked studies, unresolved V genes account for under half, and no reason is known for the remainder. The sample table shows 210,000 or so clones, and about 84% are seen once. In total, the top ten clones hold about 7.8% of the sample. Material: peripheral blood. These receptors were obtained from a woman older than 75 with COVID-19, enrolled during active disease.

The chain has TRBV2 and TRBJ1-2; D is possibly TRBD1 (6 bases). Germline V gene sequence: CDR1 SNHLY, CDR2 FYNNEI. V lost 6 bases to trimming and J lost 1 base, with 12 bases between them. The CDR3 extends over 14 amino acids. CDR3 bases: TGTGCCAGCAGGAACAGGGACGTTAACTATGGCTACACCTTC. Translated: CASRNRDVNYGYTF.

This clone appeared a few times. V gene TRBV5-4 combines with J gene TRBJ1-3; TRBD1 matches 8 bases. CDR1 SGHNT and CDR2 YYREEE come from the germline V gene (reference sequence). The CDR3 length is 16 residues. V was clipped by 3 bases and J by 0 bases; unmatched bases: 5. The CDR3 bases are TGTGCCAGCAGCTCGGGACAGGTGAACTCTGGAAACACCATATATTTT. Protein product: CASSSGQVNSGNTIYF.

The chain joins TRBV10-3 to TRBJ1-1; 7 positions agree with TRBD1. Looked up from germline, CDR1 is ENHRY and CDR2 is SYGVKD. V shed 4 bases and J 1 base; nucleotides not matched to a gene: 3. CDR3 length equals 14 residues. CDR3 amino acids: CAISGGTENTEAFF. The CDR3 coding sequence is TGTGCCATCAGTGGCGGGACAGAGAACACTGAAGCTTTCTTT.

The rearrangement joins TRBV19 to TRBJ2-2; D is unclear. Trimming took 7 bases from V and 5 from J, leaving 5 bases between them. CDR3 length: 11 amino acids. Germline values: CDR1 LNHDA, CDR2 SQIVND (reference sequence). The CDR3 DNA reads TGTGCCAGTACTAGGACCGGGGAGCTGTTTTTT. Its translation: CASTRTGELFF. The variable domain in full, with the rest retrieved from reference TRBV19 and TRBJ2-2, is DGGITQSPKYLFRKEGQNVTLSCEQNLNHDAMYWYRQDPGQGLRLIYYSQIVNDFQKGDIAEGYSVSREKKESFPLTVTSAQKNPTAFYLCASTRTGELFFGEGSRLTVL.

The chain combines TRBV12-3 or TRBV12-4 with TRBJ1-2; the D gene is possibly TRBD1 (6 bases). This CDR3 has 13 amino acids. The ends were cut back, 6 bases at V and 8 bases at J, with 16 bases in the middle. This CDR3 is CASSPRDKGGYTF. In nucleotides, the CDR3 is TGTGCCAGCAGCCCCCGGGACAAGGGCGGCTACACCTTC.

V usage is TRBV19 and J usage is TRBJ1-6; 7 nucleotides align to TRBD1. V was pared by 4 bases and J by 10 bases, with 4 bases of the junction left unmatched. The V gene's germline CDR1 is LNHDA and CDR2 SQIVND (reference sequence). This CDR3 comprises 13 residues. The DNA of the CDR3 is TGTGCCAGTAGTACCACAGGGGTGTCACCCCTCCACTTT. Translated: CASSTTGVSPLHF. Complete variable domain (other parts from reference TRBV19 and TRBJ1-6): DGGITQSPKYLFRKEGQNVTLSCEQNLNHDAMYWYRQDPGQGLRLIYYSQIVNDFQKGDIAEGYSVSREKKESFPLTVTSAQKNPTAFYLCASSTTGVSPLHFGNGTRLTVT.

The gene calls are TRBV5-1 and TRBJ2-3; D gene unclear. Trimming pared 0 bases from V and 2 bases from J, leaving 7 bases between. The CDR3 totals 14 residues. The germline gives CDR1 SGHRS, CDR2 YFSETQ. CDR3 bases: TGCGCCAGCAGCTTGGCCGGGTTCACAGATACGCAGTATTTT. Amino acids: CASSLAGFTDTQYF.

The rearrangement uses TRBV7-9 and TRBJ2-1; TRBD2 agrees at 11 bases. The CDR3 covers 16 residues. The germline V gene has CDR1 SEHNR and CDR2 FQNEAQ (reference sequence). V shed 4 bases, J shed 9 bases, and the junction held 11 bases outside the gene matches. The CDR3 DNA reads TGTGCCAGCAGCTCGTGGAATAGCGGGAGGGCCAGTGAGCAGTTCTTC. It codes for CASSSWNSGRASEQFF. Combining the CDR3 with reference TRBV7-9 and TRBJ2-1 gives the whole variable domain DTGVSQNPRHKITKRGQNVTFRCDPISEHNRLYWYRQTLGQGPEFLTYFQNEAQLEKSRLLSDRFSAERPKGSFSTLEIQRTEQGDSAMYLCASSSWNSGRASEQFFGPGTRLTVL.

The J gene is TRBJ2-7, the V gene TRBV7-3; TRBD2 aligns across 9 bases. Germline CDR1 reads SGHTA; CDR2 reads FQGTGA. The CDR3 length is 16 residues. The V and J ends lost 0 bases and 2 bases, in that order; junction bases with no gene match: 5. CDR3 amino acids: CASSLTSTSGTYEQYF. The CDR3 DNA reads TGTGCCAGCAGCTTAACGTCGACTAGCGGAACCTACGAGCAGTACTTC.

This clone was detected only a few times. V gene TRBV5-4 combines with J gene TRBJ2-2, with no clear D. Trimming took off 6 bases at V and 1 base at J, with 16 bases between the two ends. The CDR3 consists of 16 residues. Germline V gene sequence: CDR1 SGHNT, CDR2 YYREEE (reference sequence). This chain's CDR3 is CASTIIERLNTGELFF. The CDR3 DNA is TGTGCCAGCACAATCATCGAGCGCCTGAACACCGGGGAGCTGTTTTTT.

This clone has only a few counts. This chain connects TRBV3-1 (or the pseudogene TRBV3-2) to TRBJ1-1; no firm D call. This CDR3 is built from 12 residues. The V gene's germline CDR1 is LGHDT and CDR2 YNNKEL (reference sequence). V was shortened by 6 bases and J by 7 bases, with 12 bases between the two germline ends. Here the CDR3 DNA reads TGTGCCAGCAGGTCGGTCCGATTTGAAGCTTTCTTT. It codes for CASRSVRFEAFF.

The chain uses TRBV6-2 or TRBV6-3 and TRBJ1-5, with TRBD1 matching 9 bases. V lost 6 bases to trimming and J lost 10 bases; unmatched junction nucleotides: 13. This CDR3 is 15 amino acids long. Per germline, CDR1 MNHEY and CDR2 SVGEGT. CDR3 amino acids: CASSPAGDRAQPQHF. CDR3 coding DNA: TGTGCCAGCAGCCCAGCGGGGGACAGGGCCCAACCCCAGCATTTT.

This clone was counted ten times or more. The rearrangement links TRBV19 to TRBJ1-2, with 10 bases identical to TRBD1. Germline V lookup: CDR1 LNHDA, CDR2 SQIVND (reference sequence). V shed 6 bases, J shed 4 bases, and the junction held 11 bases outside the gene matches. The CDR3 totals 16 residues. CDR3 sequence reads: CASSGVWDRGPYGYTF. As DNA, the CDR3 is TGTGCCAGTAGCGGAGTTTGGGACAGGGGCCCCTATGGCTACACCTTC.

The rearrangement links TRBV12-1 to TRBJ1-2; the DNA was not compared with TRBD1, the D call given in the table. TRBV12-1 is recorded as a pseudogene. This CDR3 contains 15 residues. The CDR3 coding sequence is TGTGCCAGCAGCGCCCCCCCAGGGCCGGACTATGGCTACACCTTC. It encodes CASSAPPGPDYGYTF.

V and J are TRBV29-1 and TRBJ2-5; unclear D gene. The V and J ends lost 4 bases and 2 bases respectively, with 8 bases between them. The CDR3 is 12 amino acids. Germline values: CDR1 SQVTM, CDR2 ANQGSEA. Written as DNA, the CDR3 is TGCAGCGTTGGGCTGCAACAAGAGACCCAGTACTTC. As protein: CSVGLQQETQYF.

V usage is TRBV7-9 and J usage is TRBJ1-2; 8 nucleotides agree with TRBD1. Per germline, CDR1 SEHNR and CDR2 FQNEAQ (reference sequence). V lost 6 bases, J lost 4 bases, and 7 bases stayed unmatched. CDR3 length: 14 residues. This CDR3 is CASRPAGGSYGYTF. CDR3 DNA sequence: TGTGCCAGCAGACCGGCAGGGGGCAGCTATGGCTACACCTTC.

The V call is TRBV19, the J call TRBJ2-5; tentatively, D is TRBD2 (5 bases). Germline loops: CDR1 LNHDA, CDR2 SQIVND (reference sequence). The V gene lost 6 bases and the J gene lost 1 base, with 9 bases spanning the gap. CDR3 length: 13 residues. The CDR3 DNA reads as TGTGCCAGTAGGGGGAGCGTCCAAGAGACCCAGTACTTC. Encoded protein: CASRGSVQETQYF. Full variable domain (remainder filled in from reference TRBV19 and TRBJ2-5): DGGITQSPKYLFRKEGQNVTLSCEQNLNHDAMYWYRQDPGQGLRLIYYSQIVNDFQKGDIAEGYSVSREKKESFPLTVTSAQKNPTAFYLCASRGSVQETQYFGPGTRLLVL.

V usage is TRBV12-3 or TRBV12-4 and J usage is TRBJ1-1; the D is unclear. The V end was cut by 3 bases, the J end by 4 bases, with 9 bases between. CDR3 length: 13 residues. The CDR3 DNA is TGTGCCAGCAGTTTTTTGTCGGGCACTGAAGCTTTCTTT. Protein sequence: CASSFLSGTEAFF.

This clone was detected only a few times. The rearrangement uses TRBV5-1 and TRBJ1-1, with 7 bases matching TRBD1. The CDR3 runs 15 residues. The J segment lost 1 base and the V segment lost 4 bases, leaving 7 bases of the junction unmatched. From germline, CDR1 is SGHRS and CDR2 YFSETQ. In nucleotides, the CDR3 is TGCGCCAGCAGCCTACTGGGACAGCAGAACACTGAAGCTTTCTTT. The encoded protein is CASSLLGQQNTEAFF.

The chain couples TRBV7-2 to TRBJ2-5; no definite D call. CDR1 is SGHTA and CDR2 is FQGNSA in the germline V gene. The CDR3 runs 17 residues. V was trimmed by 1 base and J by 0 bases, leaving 15 bases between them. This chain's CDR3 is CASSLDSRQAYQETQYF. Here the CDR3 DNA reads TGTGCCAGCAGCTTAGATTCCCGGCAGGCCTACCAAGAGACCCAGTACTTC.

J is TRBJ1-1 and V is TRBV29-1; D unclear. The CDR3 consists of 12 residues. Germline lookup yields CDR1 SQVTM and CDR2 ANQGSEA. V lost 1 base, J lost 1 base, and 4 bases lay in between. The CDR3 region has the DNA TGCAGCGTTGAAGCGTCGAACACTGAAGCTTTCTTT. It encodes CSVEASNTEAFF.

V gene TRBV6-5 combines with J gene TRBJ2-3; D may be TRBD1 (6 bases). The germline V gene has CDR1 MNHEY and CDR2 SVGAGI. This CDR3 spans 15 amino acids. V was pared by 0 bases and J by 4 bases, with 11 bases between. The DNA of the CDR3 is TGTGCCAGCAGTTACTCCCCCGCAGGGGCAGATACGCAGTATTTT. It translates to CASSYSPAGADTQYF.